This TCR beta chain was observed in a study of cytomegalovirus exposure and HLA in healthy donors. Whole-study findings and limits: Follow-up analysis later connected one missense variant in DCLRE1C with trimming of TCR beta V- and J-genes. Using the classifier, cytomegalovirus status was reportedly diagnosed with high specificity and sensitivity.

In the case of this clone: Its antigen remains unidentified.

This PCR relied on a set of 60 Vbeta primers and 13 Jbeta primers. The method was immunoSEQ multiplex PCR; TCRdb's version includes in-frame clones alone and lacks a portion of them. Of about 140,000 clones detected, 60% to 85% appear once; the ten largest clones hold roughly 3%. The ends lost 10 bases at V and 1 base at J; junction bases unmatched: 9. The CDR3 has 15 residues. Germline V gives CDR1 LNHDA, CDR2 SQIVND (reference sequence). This sequence joins TRBV19 and TRBJ1-5; 8 bases align to TRBD1. The TCR comes from a male donor in good health and CMV-seronegative. Sequenced input: PBMCs. The DNA for the CDR3 is TGTGCCACTAAGGAAACAGGGGGAAGCAATCAGCCCCAGCATTTT. Amino acids: CATKETGGSNQPQHF.